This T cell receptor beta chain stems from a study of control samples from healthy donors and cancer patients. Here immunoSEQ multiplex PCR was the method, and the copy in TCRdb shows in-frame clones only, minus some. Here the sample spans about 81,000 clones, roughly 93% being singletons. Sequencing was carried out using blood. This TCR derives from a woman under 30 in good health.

The CDR3 protein is CASSRNPDRPTLEQYF. Here the CDR3 DNA reads TGTGCCAGCAGCCGCAACCCGGACAGGCCGACCTTGGAGCAGTACTTC. The chain couples TRBV7-6 to TRBJ2-7; 7 nucleotides align to TRBD1. V lost 5 bases to trimming and J lost 7 bases; unmatched junction nucleotides: 17. This CDR3 is built from 16 residues. Germline CDR1 is SGHVS and CDR2 is FNYEAQ.